The 29 T cell receptor beta chains below all came from one sample that was sequenced in a study of patients and donors after allogeneic stem cell transplantation. TCRdb independently ran MiXCR on the RT-PCR reads; one entry per CDR3 protein. The repertoire holds about a million distinct CDR3 sequences, roughly 17% seen once, with approximately 5.9% in the top ten. Sequencing was done on a sample of blood, either unsorted or a sorted T cell fraction (not recorded which). These receptors originate from a human donor who was either an allogeneic HSCT recipient or a stem cell or donor lymphocyte infusion donor (not recorded which). It is not recorded whose cells these are; they may come from a transplant donor.

The rearrangement joins TRBV6-5 to TRBJ2-3; TRBD2 matches at 8 bases. This CDR3 has 18 residues. J lost 3 bases, V lost 2 bases, and 13 bases had no gene match. The germline V gene encodes CDR1 MNHEY and CDR2 SVGAGI. CDR3 bases: TGTGCCAGCAGTTACCGTTTGGCTAGCGGGTTGTTTACAGATACGCAGTATTTT. This codes for CASSYRLASGLFTDTQYF.

The chain links TRBV7-2 to TRBJ1-1; D unresolved. Germline CDR1 SGHTA, CDR2 FQGNSA. The CDR3 covers 14 residues. Trimming stripped 1 base from V and 2 bases from J, with 8 bases between. CDR3 coding DNA: TGTGCCAGCAGCTTAGAGGCCAGTAACACTGAAGCTTTCTTT. It is translated as CASSLEASNTEAFF.

V and J are TRBV7-3 and TRBJ2-5; D not resolved. The V and J ends lost 4 bases and 3 bases respectively, with 9 bases between them. Germline CDR1 reads SGHTA; CDR2 reads FQGTGA. The CDR3 length is 13 residues. DNA of the CDR3: TGTGCCAGCAGCTACCGACCGAAAGAGACCCAGTACTTC. Translating gives CASSYRPKETQYF.

J is TRBJ1-3 and V is TRBV5-4, with D unclear. CDR3 size: 15 residues. Trimming stripped 1 base from V and 0 bases from J, with 8 bases between. Germline loops: CDR1 SGHNT, CDR2 YYREEE (reference sequence). CDR3: CASSLLHSSGNTIYF. The CDR3 DNA reads as TGTGCCAGCAGCTTGCTACACAGCTCTGGAAACACCATATATTTT.

This clonotype was detected ten times or more. The chain recombines TRBV20-1 with TRBJ1-5; TRBD1 matches at 7 bases. Germline CDR1 is DFQATT and CDR2 is SNEGSKA (reference sequence). The ends lost 2 bases at V and 5 bases at J; junction bases unmatched: 0. The CDR3 consists of 12 residues. CDR3 nucleotide sequence: TGCAGTGCTAGAACAGGGGATCAGCCCCAGCATTTT. Translation gives CSARTGDQPQHF.

This clonotype was seen only a few times. The chain is built from TRBV6-5 and TRBJ1-4, with a tentative D call TRBD1 (6 bases). This CDR3 spans 17 amino acids. From germline, CDR1 is MNHEY and CDR2 SVGAGI. Trimming stripped 2 bases from V and 5 bases from J, with 18 bases between. In nucleotides, the CDR3 is TGTGCCAGCAGTTACGATCAGATACCTGGGGGCAATGAAAAACTGTTTTTT. Translated: CASSYDQIPGGNEKLFF.

Only a few counts were recorded for this clonotype. The V call is TRBV5-1, the J call TRBJ2-7, with a possible D match to TRBD1 (5 bases). The CDR3 runs to 15 residues. V lost 2 bases, J lost 0 bases, and 12 bases lay in between. The germline V gene encodes CDR1 SGHRS and CDR2 YFSETQ. The CDR3 DNA reads as TGCGCCAGCAGCTTACTTTTTGACAGCTCCTACGAGCAGTACTTC. As protein: CASSLLFDSSYEQYF.

This clonotype was seen more than once but under ten times. The chain combines TRBV4-1 with TRBJ1-4; weak D call: TRBD1 (5 bases). CDR3 length equals 16 residues. Germline CDR1 is MGHRA and CDR2 is YSYEKL. The ends were cut back, 3 bases at V and 1 base at J, with 12 bases in the middle. The CDR3 protein is CASSHGSGGTNEKLFF. CDR3 DNA: TGCGCCAGCAGCCACGGGAGCGGGGGAACTAATGAAAAACTGTTTTTT.

V usage is TRBV11-1 and J usage is TRBJ2-7; D ambiguous. Deletions cut 5 bases from V and 7 bases from J, with 21 bases between. CDR1 is SGHAT and CDR2 is FQDESV in the germline V gene (reference sequence). The CDR3 contains 15 residues. The CDR3 DNA reads as TGTGCCAGCAGCGAAGATGGCCTGCCGGCGGAGGAGCAGTACTTC. Translation gives CASSEDGLPAEEQYF.

This clonotype has more than one count but fewer than ten. V gene TRBV6-5 combines with J gene TRBJ2-3; D is tentatively TRBD1 or TRBD2 (5 bases each). This CDR3 contains 16 residues. The germline V gene encodes CDR1 MNHEY and CDR2 SVGAGI. Trimming left V 4 bases short and J 2 bases short, with 16 bases between. The CDR3 here is CASSSSGREDTDTQYF. The CDR3 nucleotides are TGTGCCAGCAGTTCTTCAGGGAGAGAGGACACAGATACGCAGTATTTT.

For the CDR3, the DNA is TGTGCCACCAGTGATTCCCCAGCGGGGGGCCGAGAAGAGCAGTTCTTC. Amino acids: CATSDSPAGGREEQFF. This chain links TRBV24-1 with TRBJ2-1, with TRBD2 identical over 9 bases. The trim removed 2 bases at V and 10 bases at J, leaving 11 bases unmatched. CDR1 is KGHDR, CDR2 SFDVKD, per germline. This CDR3 spans 16 amino acids.

Many counts were recorded for this clonotype. This chain connects TRBV12-3 or TRBV12-4 to TRBJ1-6, with unresolved D. With 3 bases removed from V and 9 bases from J, the gap between germline ends came to 6 bases. The CDR3 has 12 residues. The CDR3 loop is CASSFFGSPLHF. Here the CDR3 DNA reads TGTGCCAGCAGTTTCTTTGGTTCACCCCTCCACTTT.

In this sample, this clonotype turned up a few times. V and J are TRBV12-3 or TRBV12-4 and TRBJ1-1; no clear D. The CDR3 is made up of 16 amino acids. V was pared by 1 base and J by 1 base, with 13 bases between. The CDR3 DNA is TGTGCCAGCAGTTTAGTACCGGTTTGGGGGAACACTGAAGCTTTCTTT. Protein sequence: CASSLVPVWGNTEAFF.

The chain links TRBV30 to TRBJ2-1; D gene ambiguous. The CDR3 contains 12 residues. The V gene's germline CDR1 is GTSNPN and CDR2 SVGIG (reference sequence). Trimming removed 3 bases at V and 5 bases at J, with 8 bases between. Here the CDR3 reads CAWRERHNEQFF. CDR3 DNA: TGTGCCTGGAGGGAGAGGCACAATGAGCAGTTCTTC.

The chain carries TRBV9 and TRBJ2-3; the D call may be TRBD1 or TRBD2 (6 bases each). V lost 5 bases and J lost 2, with 18 bases in between. The CDR3 covers 16 residues. Per germline, CDR1 SGDLS and CDR2 YYNGEE. The CDR3 here is CASRSDGGGDTDTQYF. CDR3 in DNA: TGTGCCAGCAGATCTGATGGGGGCGGGGACACAGATACGCAGTATTTT.

This chain connects TRBV27 to TRBJ2-7; 7 bases align to TRBD2. With V trimmed by 1 base and J by 3 bases, 12 bases remained unmatched. The germline gives CDR1 MNHEY, CDR2 SMNVEV (reference sequence). The CDR3 has 17 residues. CDR3 sequence reads: CASSLLSWGEGSYEQYF. The CDR3 DNA reads as TGTGCCAGCAGTTTATTAAGCTGGGGGGAGGGGAGCTACGAGCAGTACTTC.

The chain uses TRBV20-1 and TRBJ2-3; TRBD2 agrees at 8 bases. The CDR3 is 13 amino acids. The germline gives CDR1 DFQATT, CDR2 SNEGSKA (reference sequence). With 2 bases clipped from V and 4 bases from J, the junction kept 2 bases outside the gene matches. The CDR3 protein is CSARSGSSDTQYF. DNA of the CDR3: TGCAGTGCTAGAAGCGGGAGTTCAGATACGCAGTATTTT.

There are a few counts of this clonotype. This chain links TRBV9 with TRBJ2-7; either TRBD1 or TRBD2 may supply D (7 bases each). Germline V gene sequence: CDR1 SGDLS, CDR2 YYNGEE. The CDR3 covers 15 residues. V lost 3 bases and J lost 2, with 15 bases in between. CDR3 loop: CASSAGGDRPYEQYF. CDR3 in DNA: TGTGCCAGCAGCGCAGGGGGGGACAGACCCTACGAGCAGTACTTC. The full variable domain, completed using reference TRBV9 and TRBJ2-7, is DSGVTQTPKHLITATGQRVTLRCSPRSGDLSVYWYQQSLDQGLQFLIQYYNGEERAKGNILERFSAQQFPDLHSELNLSSLELGDSALYFCASSAGGDRPYEQYFGPGTRLTVT.

In its sample, this clonotype was seen many times. CDR3: CATSRQNTGELFF. CDR3 nucleotide sequence: TGTGCCACCAGCAGACAGAACACCGGGGAGCTGTTTTTT. The chain carries TRBV15 and TRBJ2-2; D is unresolved. Germline V gene sequence: CDR1 LNHNV, CDR2 YYDKDF (reference sequence). The CDR3 extends over 13 amino acids. V was shortened by 2 bases and J by 1 base, with 2 bases between the two germline ends.

The chain couples TRBV7-6 to TRBJ2-7, with D perhaps matching TRBD2 (5 bases). The CDR3 contains 16 residues. V lost 2 bases, J lost 6 bases, and 20 bases lay in between. Germline values: CDR1 SGHVS, CDR2 FNYEAQ. The CDR3 coding sequence is TGTGCCAGCAGCTTATTTCCGGCCCGAGGGTTAGGCGAGCAGTACTTC. This translates into CASSLFPARGLGEQYF.

In its sample, this clonotype was seen a few times. The chain links TRBV12-3 or TRBV12-4 to TRBJ1-5; D ambiguous. V lost 3 bases, J lost 0 bases, and 9 bases lay in between. The CDR3 runs to 15 residues. CDR3 DNA sequence: TGTGCCAGCAGTTTCTCCACTCTTAGCAATCAGCCCCAGCATTTT. Its translation: CASSFSTLSNQPQHF.

The gene calls are TRBV3-1 and TRBJ2-7, with TRBD2 matching over 8 bases. Germline V gene sequence: CDR1 LGHDT, CDR2 YNNKEL (reference sequence). This CDR3 is 18 amino acids long. The ends lost 4 bases at V and 4 bases at J; junction bases unmatched: 18. The CDR3 is CASSLSILAGGVSYEQYF. DNA for the CDR3: TGTGCCAGCAGCCTTTCCATTTTGGCGGGGGGTGTCTCTTACGAGCAGTACTTC.

This clonotype was counted only a few times. The V call is TRBV15, the J call TRBJ1-6; D may be TRBD1 (5 bases). CDR1 is LNHNV, CDR2 YYDKDF, per germline (reference sequence). The ends were cut back, 6 bases at V and 9 bases at J, with 18 bases in the middle. CDR3 length equals 15 residues. CDR3 sequence (DNA): TGTGCCACCAGTACAACCGGGACTGTCTTTTCACCCCTCCACTTT. This codes for CATSTTGTVFSPLHF.

The chain carries TRBV12-3 or TRBV12-4 and TRBJ2-3, with D hard to call. This CDR3 is built from 13 residues. V lost 4 bases and J lost 6, with 11 bases in between. Here the CDR3 DNA reads TGTGCCAGCAGTTCACCTTGGACGGATACGCAGTATTTT. Its translation is CASSSPWTDTQYF.

The chain recombines TRBV30 with TRBJ1-2; D is uncertain. The V gene's germline CDR1 is GTSNPN and CDR2 SVGIG (reference sequence). The V gene lost 3 bases and the J gene lost 4 bases, with 12 bases spanning the gap. CDR3 size: 13 residues. Written as DNA, the CDR3 is TGTGCCTGGAGGTCGGCCGACGGCTATGGCTACACCTTC. Protein: CAWRSADGYGYTF.

The J gene is TRBJ2-5, the V gene TRBV20-1; perhaps D is TRBD1 or TRBD2 (5 bases each). Germline V CDR1 and CDR2: DFQATT, SNEGSKA (reference sequence). The CDR3 extends over 17 amino acids. V gave up 5 bases and J gave up 4 bases, with 26 bases separating them. DNA of the CDR3: TGCAGTGCTGAGGGGTCGCGGATCCCTGGAGGAGGAGAGACCCAGTACTTC. It yields the protein CSAEGSRIPGGGETQYF.

At least ten counts were recorded for this clonotype. This sequence joins TRBV12-3 or TRBV12-4 and TRBJ2-7; no definite D call. The CDR3 covers 13 residues. V was pared by 5 bases and J by 5 bases, with 13 bases between. The CDR3 DNA sequence: TGTGCCAGCAGTCCAAGGACGGTTAACGAGCAGTACTTC. Protein: CASSPRTVNEQYF.

This clonotype was recorded a few times. The rearrangement links TRBV20-1 to TRBJ2-5; 7 bases are shared with TRBD1. Looked up from germline, CDR1 is DFQATT and CDR2 is SNEGSKA (reference sequence). This CDR3 spans 12 amino acids. The J segment lost 0 bases and the V segment lost 7 bases, leaving 2 bases of the junction unmatched. CDR3 region: CSGDRDQETQYF. CDR3 coding DNA: TGCAGTGGGGACAGAGACCAAGAGACCCAGTACTTC.

The chain uses TRBV29-1 and TRBJ1-1, with 9 nucleotides matching TRBD1. The CDR3 is made up of 16 amino acids. CDR1 and CDR2 (germline): SQVTM, ANQGSEA. The V gene end was trimmed by 6 bases and the J gene end by 1 base; junction bases not matched to a gene: 12. DNA for the CDR3: TGCAGCGTCCCAAGACCTGGGACAGGGTCGAACACTGAAGCTTTCTTT. Translated: CSVPRPGTGSNTEAFF.